A single sample gave rise to the 3 T cell receptor beta chains below, sequenced in a study of blood T cells in healthy people across ages. Using a J-beta primer mix together with a sample-barcoded 5' primer, a second PCR was run for roughly 7 to 11 cycles. TCRdb analysed the 5' RACE reads with MiXCR anew, one entry per CDR3 protein. Among hundreds of thousands of distinct CDR3 sequences listed, 29% were seen once. The sample consisted of blood. The source is a woman of 80 years or more in good health.

This clonotype was seen repeatedly, ten times or more. The J gene is TRBJ2-3, the V gene TRBV10-3, with D uncertain. CDR3 size: 13 residues. CDR1 and CDR2 (germline): ENHRY, SYGVKD. Trimming cost V 5 bases and J 3 bases, with 9 bases left between them. Written as DNA, the CDR3 is TGTGCCATCAGTACACCGGGTACAGATACGCAGTATTTT. Translated, it gives CAISTPGTDTQYF.

This chain uses TRBV6-1 with TRBJ1-4; no reliable D call. Per the germline V gene, CDR1 is MNHNS and CDR2 is SASEGT. The CDR3 is made up of 14 amino acids. Deletions cut 1 base from V and 4 bases from J, with 7 bases between. DNA for the CDR3: TGTGCCAGCAGTGAAGTCTTTTTTAATGAAAAACTGTTTTTT. This codes for CASSEVFFNEKLFF.

There are a few counts of this clonotype. This chain links TRBV13 with TRBJ2-1; 14 bases align to TRBD2. The CDR3 has 19 residues. The ends lost 0 bases at V and 0 bases at J; junction bases unmatched: 4. The germline CDR1 and CDR2 sequences are PRHDT and FYEKMQ (reference sequence). CDR3 in amino acids: CASSLGRTSGRSSYNEQFF. CDR3 sequence (DNA): TGTGCCAGCAGCTTAGGCCGGACTAGCGGGAGGAGCTCCTACAATGAGCAGTTCTTC.